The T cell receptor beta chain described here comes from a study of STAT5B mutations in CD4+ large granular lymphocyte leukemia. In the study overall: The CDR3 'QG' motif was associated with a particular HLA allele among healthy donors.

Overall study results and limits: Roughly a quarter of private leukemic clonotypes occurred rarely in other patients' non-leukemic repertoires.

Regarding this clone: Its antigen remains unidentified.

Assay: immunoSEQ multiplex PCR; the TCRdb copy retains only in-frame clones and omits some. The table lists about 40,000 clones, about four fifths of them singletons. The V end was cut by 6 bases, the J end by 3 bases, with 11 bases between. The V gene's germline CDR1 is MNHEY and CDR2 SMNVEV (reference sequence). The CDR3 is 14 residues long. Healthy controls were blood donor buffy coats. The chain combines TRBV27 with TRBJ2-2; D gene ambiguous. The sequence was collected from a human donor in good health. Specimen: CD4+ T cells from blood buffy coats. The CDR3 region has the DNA TGTGCCAGCAGGGCTCCAACACACACCGGGGAGCTGTTTTTT. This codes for CASRAPTHTGELFF.